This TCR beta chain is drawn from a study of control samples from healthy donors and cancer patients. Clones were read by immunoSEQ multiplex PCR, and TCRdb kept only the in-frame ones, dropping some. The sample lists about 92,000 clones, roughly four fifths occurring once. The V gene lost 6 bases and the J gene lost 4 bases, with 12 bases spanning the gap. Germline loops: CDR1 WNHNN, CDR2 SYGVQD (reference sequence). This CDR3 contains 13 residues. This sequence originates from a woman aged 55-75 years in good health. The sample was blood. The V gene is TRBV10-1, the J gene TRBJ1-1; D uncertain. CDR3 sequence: CASSADRGTEAFF. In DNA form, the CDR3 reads TGCGCCAGCAGCGCAGACCGAGGCACTGAAGCTTTCTTT.